This T cell receptor (beta chain) was sequenced during a study of PD-1 blockade in mismatch repair-deficient tumors. Overall study findings and caveats: Rapid post-treatment expansion, then contraction, generally preceding radiologic response, marked tumor-resident clones.

Mismatch repair deficiency was confirmed in all patients, by PCR or immunohistochemistry. V shed 8 bases and J 0 bases; nucleotides not matched to a gene: 12. CDR1 and CDR2 (germline): GTSNPN, SVGIG (reference sequence). The CDR3 has 16 amino acids. Concerning this clone itself: Its antigen is still unknown.

TCRdb's table, derived via immunoSEQ multiplex PCR, lists solely in-frame clones and lacks some. The sample comprises fewer than 25,000 clones, approximately 80% of which are singletons, and about 1.5% rests with the top ten. The rearrangement links TRBV30 to TRBJ1-1; 10 bases fit TRBD1. The sequence derives from an adult with mismatch repair-deficient cancer. Source: PBMCs, taken 52 weeks after starting pembrolizumab. This CDR3 reads CAGGQGDKGMNTEAFF. The CDR3 region has the DNA TGTGCCGGAGGACAGGGGGATAAGGGTATGAACACTGAAGCTTTCTTT.